One and the same sample provided the 28 T cell receptor beta chains below, sequenced in a study of blood T cell repertoires in COVID-19. Measured with immunoSEQ multiplex PCR; TCRdb has only the in-frame clones, and not every one. The table records more than 85,000 clones, more than 90% of them present only once. Sequenced input: peripheral blood. The receptors come from a man aged 18 to 29 with acute or convalescent COVID-19.

The chain is built from TRBV20-1 and TRBJ2-1, with 9 nucleotides matching TRBD2. Germline CDR1 and CDR2: DFQATT and SNEGSKA (reference sequence). This CDR3 is built from 15 residues. The V segment lost 3 bases and the J segment 2 bases; nucleotides outside the gene matches: 5. In nucleotides, the CDR3 is TGCAGTGCTAGTGAGGGACTAGCCCCCTACAATGAGCAGTTCTTC. Translated, it gives CSASEGLAPYNEQFF.

The genes are TRBV2 and TRBJ2-5, with 9 bases that match TRBD2. Losses at the gene ends were 4 bases for V and 2 bases for J; bases not matched to a gene: 5. This CDR3 has 15 residues. Germline V gives CDR1 SNHLY, CDR2 FYNNEI. This CDR3 reads CASSAPGLAQETQYF. The CDR3 DNA sequence: TGTGCCAGCAGTGCCCCGGGACTAGCTCAAGAGACCCAGTACTTC. Full variable domain (missing parts from reference TRBV2 and TRBJ2-5): EPEVTQTPSHQVTQMGQEVILRCVPISNHLYFYWYRQILGQKVEFLVSFYNNEISEKSEIFDDQFSVERPDGSNFTLKIRSTKLEDSAMYFCASSAPGLAQETQYFGPGTRLLVL.

This clone has just a few counts. J is TRBJ1-1 and V is TRBV27; D might be TRBD1 (6 bases). There are 13 residues in the CDR3. Germline CDR1 and CDR2: MNHEY and SMNVEV (reference sequence). V lost 6 bases and J 2 bases, leaving 10 bases between the germline ends. The CDR3 nucleotides are TGTGCCAGCAGCCACAGGGATAACACTGAAGCTTTCTTT. This encodes CASSHRDNTEAFF.

The chain has TRBV6-1 and TRBJ1-2, with D maybe TRBD1 (5 bases). This CDR3 spans 15 amino acids. Between the trimmed V and J ends, which lost 3 bases and 1 base, there was a span of 12 bases. From germline, CDR1 is MNHNS and CDR2 SASEGT. This CDR3 reads CASSEPRVLNYGYTF. The CDR3 nucleotides read TGTGCCAGCAGTGAGCCCAGGGTTCTTAACTATGGCTACACCTTC.

V and J are TRBV21-1 and TRBJ2-1; TRBD2 reflects the table's D call only, with no check against the DNA. TRBV21-1 is described as a pseudogene. This CDR3 has 14 amino acids. The CDR3 DNA reads TGTGCCAGCAGCAAAGCGTGGCGGGACCATGAGCAGTTCTTC. Translated, it gives CASSKAWRDHEQFF.

V gene TRBV15 combines with J gene TRBJ2-1, with 9 positions matching TRBD2. CDR3 length equals 15 residues. J was trimmed by 5 bases and V by 1 base; bases with no gene match: 3. Per the germline V gene, CDR1 is LNHNV and CDR2 is YYDKDF (reference sequence). CDR3 in amino acids: CATSRVTSGNNEQFF. Here the CDR3 DNA reads TGTGCCACCAGCAGAGTGACTAGCGGAAACAATGAGCAGTTCTTC.

The rearrangement joins TRBV7-2 to TRBJ2-2; D may be TRBD2 (6 bases). This CDR3 has 16 residues. Trimming cost V 3 bases and J 4 bases, with 15 bases left between them. CDR1 and CDR2 from the germline V gene are SGHTA and FQGNSA. CDR3 nucleotide sequence: TGTGCCAGCAGCTTGGGACGGGACTTGCTCACCGGGGAGCTGTTTTTT. It encodes CASSLGRDLLTGELFF.

The J gene is TRBJ2-5, the V gene TRBV5-1; D perhaps matches TRBD2 (6 bases). The CDR3 spans 13 residues. Germline CDR1 reads SGHRS; CDR2 reads YFSETQ. Trimming shortened V by 0 bases and J by 5 bases, and 8 bases separated the two germline ends. CDR3 loop: CASSLGGAETQYF. CDR3 bases: TGCGCCAGCAGCTTGGGCGGGGCGGAGACCCAGTACTTC.

J is TRBJ2-3 and V is TRBV5-1; D not certain. Germline V gives CDR1 SGHRS, CDR2 YFSETQ. This CDR3 is 12 amino acids long. Deletions cut 7 bases from V and 6 bases from J, with 12 bases between. The CDR3 region is CASSPPSDTQYF. The DNA for the CDR3 is TGCGCCAGCTCCCCCCCGTCGGATACGCAGTATTTT.

This clone was recorded once. The V gene is TRBV27, the J gene TRBJ2-1; D ambiguous. CDR1 MNHEY and CDR2 SMNVEV come from the germline V gene (reference sequence). The CDR3 length is 14 residues. Trimming stripped 4 bases from V and 5 bases from J, with 12 bases between. CDR3 protein: CASSWSRPHNEQFF. The CDR3 DNA follows: TGTGCCAGCAGTTGGAGTCGCCCTCACAATGAGCAGTTCTTC.

The chain is built from TRBV6-5 and TRBJ2-7; D is undetermined. CDR1 and CDR2 (germline): MNHEY, SVGAGI. The CDR3 spans 14 residues. Trimming took 2 bases from V and 2 from J, leaving 10 bases between them. CDR3 residues: CASSYVGRTYEQYF. The CDR3 coding sequence is TGTGCCAGCAGTTACGTGGGCAGGACCTACGAGCAGTACTTC.

The chain combines TRBV9 with TRBJ1-4; D is perhaps TRBD1 (6 bases). V dropped 3 bases and J dropped 8 bases, with 17 bases sitting between them. From germline, CDR1 is SGDLS and CDR2 YYNGEE. The CDR3 has 15 residues. DNA of the CDR3: TGTGCCAGCAGCGCAAAGGGGGAGAGGGAGGAAAAACTGTTTTTT. It specifies CASSAKGEREEKLFF.

V and J are TRBV4-2 and TRBJ1-3; no reliable D call. This CDR3 has 22 residues. Germline-derived CDR1 and CDR2 are LGHNA and YNFKEQ. V lost 0 bases, J lost 0 bases, and 27 bases lay in between. The CDR3 region has the DNA TGTGCCAGCAGCCAAGATTGGATGGGCAGCTCTAACCCTTTAAGCTCTGGAAACACCATATATTTT. Amino acids: CASSQDWMGSSNPLSSGNTIYF.

The chain combines TRBV24-1 with TRBJ2-4; D possibly corresponds to TRBD1 (5 bases). V lost 2 bases to trimming and J lost 2 bases, with 12 bases between them. CDR3 size: 16 residues. Germline V gene sequence: CDR1 KGHDR, CDR2 SFDVKD. This chain's CDR3 is CATSDSGDRTKNIQYF. CDR3 sequence (DNA): TGTGCCACCAGTGATTCCGGTGACAGAACCAAAAACATTCAGTACTTC.

The chain employs TRBV24-1 and TRBJ2-3; D is perhaps TRBD1 (5 bases). V was shortened by 4 bases and J by 5 bases, with 6 bases between the two germline ends. There are 12 residues in the CDR3. Germline lookup yields CDR1 KGHDR and CDR2 SFDVKD. The CDR3 sequence: CATSDQGDTQYF. The CDR3 bases are TGTGCCACCAGTGACCAGGGAGATACGCAGTATTTT.

V usage is TRBV28 and J usage is TRBJ1-2; 7 bases match TRBD1. CDR3 length: 14 amino acids. Germline CDR1 and CDR2: MDHEN and SYDVKM. Trimming cost V 3 bases and J 6 bases; bases outside gene matches: 7. DNA for the CDR3: TGTGCCAGCAGTTTCGGGTCAGGGGGAGATGGCTACACCTTC. It specifies CASSFGSGGDGYTF.

This rearrangement joins TRBV27 to TRBJ1-6; weak D call: TRBD1 (6 bases). V was shortened by 5 bases and J by 7 bases, with 18 bases between the two germline ends. The CDR3 consists of 16 residues. Per germline, CDR1 MNHEY and CDR2 SMNVEV (reference sequence). The CDR3 protein is CASSRITGYWNSPLHF. CDR3 bases: TGTGCCAGCAGTAGAATCACAGGGTATTGGAATTCACCCCTCCACTTT.

This clone occurred once. V gene TRBV30 combines with J gene TRBJ1-4, with a weak D call TRBD1 (6 bases). Germline V gives CDR1 GTSNPN, CDR2 SVGIG (reference sequence). Trimming pared 1 base from V and 5 bases from J, leaving 17 bases between. The CDR3 is made up of 16 amino acids. For the CDR3, the DNA is TGTGCCTGGAGTGCCCCCATGACAGGAGTAAATGAAAAACTGTTTTTT. Translated, it gives CAWSAPMTGVNEKLFF.

The V call is TRBV7-9, the J call TRBJ2-7; TRBD2 aligns across 7 bases. The junction had 5 bases not matched to a gene; V was cut back by 4 bases and J by 5 bases. The V gene's germline CDR1 is SEHNR and CDR2 FQNEAQ (reference sequence). This CDR3 has 13 amino acids. CDR3: CASSWGEGHEQYF. CDR3 nucleotide sequence: TGTGCCAGCAGCTGGGGGGAGGGCCACGAGCAGTACTTC.

This clone was observed a single time. This chain connects TRBV6-6 to TRBJ1-2; 7 bases are a match to TRBD1. This CDR3 comprises 13 residues. CDR1 is MNHNY and CDR2 is SVGAGI in the germline V gene (reference sequence). V was clipped by 6 bases and J by 8 bases; unmatched bases: 9. CDR3 amino acids: CASRGQGEEGYTF. CDR3 sequence (DNA): TGTGCCAGCAGGGGGCAGGGGGAAGAAGGCTACACCTTC.

J is TRBJ1-3 and V is TRBV5-1; TRBD1 is a possible D gene (6 bases). This CDR3 is built from 15 residues. Germline V gives CDR1 SGHRS, CDR2 YFSETQ. V dropped 2 bases and J dropped 3 bases, with 12 bases sitting between them. CDR3: CASSFSRQDGNTIYF. CDR3 bases: TGCGCCAGCAGCTTCTCCCGACAGGATGGAAACACCATATATTTT.

The J gene is TRBJ2-7, the V gene TRBV18; 8 bases match TRBD2. From germline, CDR1 is KGHSH and CDR2 LQKENI. The CDR3 spans 13 residues. V lost 6 bases and J lost 3; bases outside the gene matches: 4. The CDR3 nucleotides are TGTGCCAGCTCTAGCGGGGCTTTCTACGAGCAGTACTTC. This encodes CASSSGAFYEQYF.

The gene calls are TRBV5-1 and TRBJ2-2; TRBD1 matches at 9 bases. This CDR3 spans 17 amino acids. In germline, CDR1 is SGHRS, CDR2 YFSETQ. V gave up 5 bases and J gave up 4 bases; unmatched junction bases: 12. CDR3 DNA sequence: TGCGCCAGCAGACATCTCACAGGGGGCTCGGGCACCGGGGAGCTGTTTTTT. Amino acid sequence: CASRHLTGGSGTGELFF.

V is TRBV19 and J is TRBJ1-1; a weak D match, TRBD1 (5 bases). Germline V gene data show CDR1 as LNHDA and CDR2 as SQIVND (reference sequence). V lost 8 bases, J lost 5 bases, and 21 bases lay in between. The CDR3 contains 15 residues. The CDR3 DNA follows: TGTGCCAGTTCCCGGGTAGGGGCTGGTGGGACTGAAGCTTTCTTT. Its protein is CASSRVGAGGTEAFF.

The V call is TRBV7-9, the J call TRBJ2-4; D is ambiguous. The V end lost 5 bases, the J end lost 5 bases, and 16 bases lay between the germline ends. The CDR3 consists of 15 residues. Germline V gene data show CDR1 as SEHNR and CDR2 as FQNEAQ (reference sequence). In DNA, the CDR3 is TGTGCCAGCAGCCCGACATCTAATCAGGAAAACATTCAGTACTTC. It is translated as CASSPTSNQENIQYF.

V usage is TRBV6-5 and J usage is TRBJ1-3; D gene uncertain. The CDR3 contains 14 residues. The germline gives CDR1 MNHEY, CDR2 SVGAGI. The ends were cut back, 6 bases at V and 0 bases at J, with 9 bases in the middle. The CDR3 is CASSHDSSGNTIYF. The CDR3 DNA reads TGTGCCAGCAGCCACGACTCCTCTGGAAACACCATATATTTT.

This chain connects TRBV30 to TRBJ2-1; TRBD1 matches at 9 bases. Trimming at V came to 4 bases and at J to 0 bases, leaving 1 base not matched to a gene. Germline CDR1 GTSNPN, CDR2 SVGIG (reference sequence). This CDR3 is 14 amino acids long. The CDR3 DNA sequence: TGTGCCTGGAAGGACAGGGGCTCCTACAATGAGCAGTTCTTC. Translation: CAWKDRGSYNEQFF.

This rearrangement joins TRBV11-3 to TRBJ2-3, with TRBD2 identical over 8 bases. Losses at the gene ends were 4 bases for V and 5 bases for J; bases not matched to a gene: 5. Germline V gene lookup returns CDR1 SGHNT and CDR2 YENEEA. The CDR3 sequence is 14 residues long. CDR3 sequence reads: CASSSRGLVDTQYF. As DNA, the CDR3 is TGTGCCAGCAGCTCAAGGGGACTAGTAGATACGCAGTATTTT.